This T cell receptor beta chain was documented in a study of cytotoxic CD8 clonotypes in ibrutinib-treated CLL. A word on this clone: Its antigen is currently unknown.

Findings and limits, study-wide: Public clonotypes (which were uncommon) either contracted or remained stable on treatment. Clonality went higher at ibrutinib response and then dropped back toward baseline at progression. In sustained-remission versus progressing patients, sampling times differed.

Clones were sequenced by immunoSEQ multiplex PCR, and TCRdb holds only the in-frame ones, with some missing. The sample lists about 45,000 clones, about 65% occurring once. This CDR3 spans 14 amino acids. The V gene's germline CDR1 is ENHRY and CDR2 SYGVKD. V gave up 0 bases and J gave up 2 bases; unmatched junction bases: 1. This sequence joins TRBV10-3 and TRBJ2-7, with 7 positions matching TRBD1. This receptor was identified in a human donor with chronic lymphocytic leukemia. This sample comprised PBMCs, obtained after 24 months of ibrutinib treatment. CDR3: CAISESGTAYEQYF. CDR3 in DNA: TGTGCCATCAGTGAGTCGGGGACAGCCTACGAGCAGTACTTC.